The 26 T cell receptor beta chains given below trace back to one sample, sequenced in a study of blood T cell repertoires in COVID-19. Measured with immunoSEQ multiplex PCR; TCRdb has only the in-frame clones, and not every one. Here the sample spans approximately 210,000 clones, around 94% being singletons. Material: peripheral blood. The receptor set was obtained from a man aged 25 to 40 with COVID-19, enrolled during active disease.

The chain links TRBV2 to TRBJ2-2, with TRBD1 identical over 11 bases. Germline V lookup: CDR1 SNHLY, CDR2 FYNNEI. This CDR3 spans 15 amino acids. V was pared by 7 bases and J by 5 bases, with 6 bases of the junction left unmatched. CDR3 nucleotide sequence: TGTGCCAGCAAGGGGACAGGGGGGAGGACCGGGGAGCTGTTTTTT. It specifies CASKGTGGRTGELFF.

The gene calls are TRBV9 and TRBJ1-2, with unresolved D. CDR1 is SGDLS and CDR2 is YYNGEE in the germline V gene. V lost 4 bases, J lost 3 bases, and 13 bases lay in between. The CDR3 totals 14 residues. This CDR3 reads CASSPRVGHYGYTF. CDR3 sequence (DNA): TGTGCCAGCAGCCCCCGGGTCGGCCACTATGGCTACACCTTC.

The CDR3 here is CASRLTGEETQYF. CDR3 coding DNA: TGTGCCAGCAGATTGACAGGGGAAGAGACCCAGTACTTC. V usage is TRBV6-5 and J usage is TRBJ2-5; TRBD1 matches 8 bases. Germline V gene data show CDR1 as MNHEY and CDR2 as SVGAGI. The CDR3 has 13 residues. V lost 6 bases to trimming and J lost 3 bases; unmatched junction nucleotides: 3.

The chain joins TRBV6-5 to TRBJ1-3, with D perhaps TRBD1 (5 bases). The germline V gene encodes CDR1 MNHEY and CDR2 SVGAGI. The CDR3 has 15 amino acids. Trimming took 6 bases from V and 2 from J, leaving 14 bases between them. The CDR3 sequence is CASREPSGAGNTIYF. As DNA, the CDR3 is TGTGCCAGCAGGGAGCCCTCGGGGGCTGGAAACACCATATATTTT.

This sequence joins TRBV7-2 and TRBJ1-1, with 11 bases aligning to TRBD1. In germline, CDR1 is SGHTA, CDR2 FQGNSA. The V segment lost 6 bases and the J segment 4 bases; nucleotides outside the gene matches: 1. This CDR3 region has 13 residues. The CDR3 bases are TGTGCCAGCAGGGGACAGGGGGTCACTGAAGCTTTCTTT. Protein: CASRGQGVTEAFF.

This clone was recorded once. The rearrangement links TRBV19 to TRBJ1-6; 7 bases agree with TRBD1. V lost 1 base, J lost 6 bases, and 9 bases stayed unmatched. CDR3 length equals 17 residues. CDR1 is LNHDA and CDR2 is SQIVND in the germline V gene (reference sequence). The CDR3 sequence: CASSIGTGTASNSPLHF. Here the CDR3 DNA reads TGTGCCAGTAGTATAGGAACCGGGACAGCGAGTAATTCACCCCTCCACTTT. The variable domain in full, with the rest retrieved from reference TRBV19 and TRBJ1-6, is DGGITQSPKYLFRKEGQNVTLSCEQNLNHDAMYWYRQDPGQGLRLIYYSQIVNDFQKGDIAEGYSVSREKKESFPLTVTSAQKNPTAFYLCASSIGTGTASNSPLHFGNGTRLTVT.

The V gene is TRBV4-1, the J gene TRBJ1-1; D not resolved. The germline V gene encodes CDR1 MGHRA and CDR2 YSYEKL. CDR3 length equals 14 residues. The ends were cut back, 0 bases at V and 0 bases at J, with 5 bases in the middle. Here the CDR3 reads CASSQESVNTEAFF. The DNA for the CDR3 is TGCGCCAGCAGCCAAGAATCGGTGAACACTGAAGCTTTCTTT.

The chain uses TRBV7-9 and TRBJ1-1; TRBD1 agrees at 8 bases. V shed 5 bases and J 5 bases; nucleotides not matched to a gene: 7. Germline assignment: CDR1 SEHNR and CDR2 FQNEAQ (reference sequence). This CDR3 has 14 amino acids. CDR3 sequence: CASSGQGVVTEAFF. The CDR3 nucleotides are TGTGCCAGCAGCGGACAGGGTGTGGTTACTGAAGCTTTCTTT.

The rearrangement joins TRBV28 to TRBJ1-4; 8 bases match TRBD1. V gave up 5 bases and J gave up 7 bases; unmatched junction bases: 9. The germline V gene has CDR1 MDHEN and CDR2 SYDVKM. The length of the CDR3 is 15 residues. CDR3 residues: CASSTAGQGGEKLFF. The CDR3 DNA sequence: TGTGCCAGCAGTACCGCTGGACAGGGAGGTGAAAAACTGTTTTTT.

The chain recombines TRBV10-3 with TRBJ1-3, with D possibly TRBD1 on 5 matching bases. Deletions cut 3 bases from V and 3 bases from J, with 15 bases between. This CDR3 spans 16 amino acids. The V gene's germline CDR1 is ENHRY and CDR2 SYGVKD. CDR3 protein: CAISDRGRGDGNTIYF. The CDR3 bases are TGTGCCATCAGTGACCGGGGGAGGGGCGATGGAAACACCATATATTTT.

The J gene is TRBJ1-1, the V gene TRBV15, with D uncertain. CDR1 is LNHNV and CDR2 is YYDKDF in the germline V gene (reference sequence). Trimming cost V 3 bases and J 0 bases, with 5 bases left between them. The CDR3 runs 13 residues. In nucleotides, the CDR3 is TGTGCCACCAGCAGCGGGTTGAACACTGAAGCTTTCTTT. Translation gives CATSSGLNTEAFF.

This clone was observed a single time. The chain couples TRBV6-6 to TRBJ2-7; 10 nucleotides align to TRBD1. The CDR3 runs to 14 residues. V was clipped by 7 bases and J by 4 bases; unmatched bases: 7. Germline V gene sequence: CDR1 MNHNY, CDR2 SVGAGI (reference sequence). The CDR3 region has the DNA TGTGCCAGCACCATCCGGGACAGGGGATACGAGCAGTACTTC. Its translation is CASTIRDRGYEQYF.

This sequence joins TRBV4-2 and TRBJ2-7; TRBD2 might be the D (6 bases). The germline gives CDR1 LGHNA, CDR2 YNFKEQ. Trimming took 0 bases from V and 2 from J, leaving 14 bases between them. There are 16 residues in the CDR3. CDR3 nucleotide sequence: TGTGCCAGCAGCCAAGAAACCGGGACTCCCCCCTACGAGCAGTACTTC. The encoded protein is CASSQETGTPPYEQYF.

The genes are TRBV5-1 and TRBJ2-5, with D perhaps matching TRBD1 (6 bases). The V end lost 3 bases, the J end lost 2 bases, and 17 bases lay between the germline ends. The CDR3 is 16 amino acids. Germline V gene sequence: CDR1 SGHRS, CDR2 YFSETQ. CDR3 in DNA: TGCGCCAGCAGCTGGACCGCCGGGACAACACAAGAGACCCAGTACTTC. Translating it yields CASSWTAGTTQETQYF.

V usage is TRBV6-5 and J usage is TRBJ1-4; 7 bases map to TRBD1. Per the germline V gene, CDR1 is MNHEY and CDR2 is SVGAGI. This CDR3 spans 13 amino acids. V gave up 6 bases and J gave up 4 bases; unmatched junction bases: 2. For the CDR3, the DNA is TGTGCCAGCAGGGGGGACAGTAATGAAAAACTGTTTTTT. It encodes CASRGDSNEKLFF.

This clone came up once. The V and J genes are TRBV10-3 and TRBJ1-1, with TRBD1 identical over 9 bases. Germline V gene lookup returns CDR1 ENHRY and CDR2 SYGVKD. The trim removed 6 bases at V and 1 base at J, leaving 3 bases unmatched. The CDR3 covers 14 residues. The CDR3 DNA follows: TGTGCCATCAGCGGGACAGGGAGGAACACTGAAGCTTTCTTT. Its protein is CAISGTGRNTEAFF.

V gene TRBV5-1 combines with J gene TRBJ1-1; TRBD1 agrees at 8 bases. The CDR3 is 16 residues long. The V segment lost 4 bases and the J segment 4 bases; nucleotides outside the gene matches: 12. Germline V CDR1 and CDR2: SGHRS, YFSETQ. The CDR3 region has the DNA TGCGCCAGCAGCCTAGGAATCAGGACAGGGTTCACTGAAGCTTTCTTT. Amino acid sequence: CASSLGIRTGFTEAFF.

This clone showed up just once. V gene TRBV18 combines with J gene TRBJ2-1, with TRBD2 matching over 7 bases. Unmatched junction bases numbered 6, after V lost 6 bases and J lost 10 bases. The CDR3 has 12 amino acids. The germline V gene encodes CDR1 KGHSH and CDR2 LQKENI. The CDR3 loop is CASSAGVGEQFF. As DNA, the CDR3 is TGTGCCAGCTCGGCGGGGGTCGGAGAGCAGTTCTTC.

This clone showed up just once. The chain is built from TRBV11-2 and TRBJ1-4, with TRBD1 as a possible D gene (6 bases). The CDR3 is 14 residues long. Trimming removed 1 base from V and 4 bases from J, with 7 bases in between. Germline V gene sequence: CDR1 SGHAT, CDR2 FQNNGV. The CDR3 coding sequence is TGTGCCAGCAGCTTAGGACAGGATAATGAAAAACTGTTTTTT. Protein product: CASSLGQDNEKLFF.

The rearrangement links TRBV18 to TRBJ2-5; 9 nucleotides match TRBD2. V shed 6 bases, J shed 5 bases, and the junction held 7 bases outside the gene matches. The CDR3 loop spans 14 amino acids. The germline CDR1 and CDR2 sequences are KGHSH and LQKENI. CDR3: CASSGGLALETQYF. CDR3 DNA: TGTGCCAGCTCGGGGGGACTAGCTTTGGAGACCCAGTACTTC.

CDR3 protein: CASSPAQITDTQYF. The CDR3 DNA reads as TGCGCCAGCAGCCCGGCACAGATCACAGATACGCAGTATTTT. The J gene is TRBJ2-3, the V gene TRBV5-1; D call uncertain. Trimming shortened V by 4 bases and J by 2 bases, and 11 bases separated the two germline ends. From germline, CDR1 is SGHRS and CDR2 YFSETQ. CDR3 length equals 14 residues. The variable domain in full, with the rest retrieved from reference TRBV5-1 and TRBJ2-3, is KAGVTQTPRYLIKTRGQQVTLSCSPISGHRSVSWYQQTPGQGLQFLFEYFSETQRNKGNFPGRFSGRQFSNSRSEMNVSTLELGDSALYLCASSPAQITDTQYFGPGTRLTVL.

This chain connects TRBV19 to TRBJ2-5; TRBD1 matches 9 bases. Germline CDR1 and CDR2: LNHDA and SQIVND (reference sequence). Trimming cost V 4 bases and J 4 bases; bases outside gene matches: 10. The CDR3 length is 16 residues. The CDR3 reads CASSTDRGFLSETQYF. In DNA form, the CDR3 reads TGTGCCAGTAGTACCGACAGGGGGTTTCTTTCAGAGACCCAGTACTTC.

The chain joins TRBV18 to TRBJ2-7; possible D gene TRBD2, 6 bases. The CDR3 is made up of 15 amino acids. Trimming removed 3 bases at V and 2 bases at J, with 14 bases between. From germline, CDR1 is KGHSH and CDR2 LQKENI. CDR3 loop: CASSPRTAGPYEQYF. CDR3 in DNA: TGTGCCAGCTCACCCAGGACGGCGGGACCCTACGAGCAGTACTTC.

The gene calls are TRBV6-1 and TRBJ2-3, with 7 bases matching TRBD1. The germline CDR1 and CDR2 sequences are MNHNS and SASEGT. V was pared by 6 bases and J by 3 bases, with 18 bases of the junction left unmatched. The CDR3 contains 18 residues. Written as DNA, the CDR3 is TGTGCCAGCAGGGAACTAGGGATGGGACAGCAGCTTACAGATACGCAGTATTTT. Translated, it gives CASRELGMGQQLTDTQYF.

The chain links TRBV14 to TRBJ1-2; no clear D gene. Trimming took 3 bases from V and 2 from J, leaving 13 bases between them. The CDR3 has 15 residues. In germline, CDR1 is SGHDN, CDR2 FVKESK. CDR3 bases: TGTGCCAGCAGCCAGGGAGGCGGCACAAACTATGGCTACACCTTC. This sequence encodes CASSQGGGTNYGYTF.

On this clone: The same CDR3 arises from other DNA sequences in this sample as well. The chain uses TRBV12-3 or TRBV12-4 and TRBJ1-1; 7 bases line up with TRBD1. The CDR3 spans 13 residues. The J segment lost 2 bases and the V segment lost 5 bases, leaving 2 bases of the junction unmatched. The CDR3 nucleotides read TGTGCCAGCAGTAGACAGGGTAACACTGAAGCTTTCTTT. Translated, it gives CASSRQGNTEAFF.